The 32 T cell receptor beta chains given below trace back to one sample, sequenced in a study of T cell responses to AZD1222 COVID-19 vaccine. Here immunoSEQ multiplex PCR was the method, and the copy in TCRdb shows in-frame clones only, minus some. The sample yields around 99,000 clones, roughly 89% seen once. The input for sequencing was peripheral blood, taken on day 0 of AZD1222 vaccination. The receptors derive from an adult in good health.

V and J are TRBV29-1 and TRBJ2-1, with 8 bases identical to TRBD2. The germline V gene has CDR1 SQVTM and CDR2 ANQGSEA. V was pared by 6 bases and J by 6 bases, with 10 bases of the junction left unmatched. This CDR3 has 14 residues. The CDR3 DNA reads as TGCAGCGTGGCGGGGGGAGAAAGCGTCAATGAGCAGTTCTTC. Amino acids: CSVAGGESVNEQFF.

The gene calls are TRBV11-3 and TRBJ2-1, with D uncertain. The CDR3 is 14 amino acids. Trimming took off 2 bases at V and 6 bases at J, with 11 bases between the two ends. Germline-derived CDR1 and CDR2 are SGHNT and YENEEA. The CDR3 sequence is CASSLLGEINEQFF. CDR3 sequence (DNA): TGTGCCAGCAGCTTACTGGGCGAAATCAATGAGCAGTTCTTC.

V gene TRBV6-2 or TRBV6-3 combines with J gene TRBJ2-3; possible D gene TRBD1, 6 bases. The ends were cut back, 5 bases at V and 6 bases at J, with 27 bases in the middle. This CDR3 has 18 amino acids. Germline CDR1 and CDR2: MNHEY and SVGEGT. DNA of the CDR3: TGTGCCAGCAGTAAGGCTATTATCGGACAGACTACCAGGGATACGCAGTATTTT. This gives the protein CASSKAIIGQTTRDTQYF.

V and J are TRBV2 and TRBJ2-5; 13 nucleotides match TRBD2. Germline V gene data show CDR1 as SNHLY and CDR2 as FYNNEI. This CDR3 spans 16 amino acids. V shed 4 bases and J 5 bases; nucleotides not matched to a gene: 7. Written as DNA, the CDR3 is TGTGCCAGCAGTGGACTAGCGGGGGGCCGAGGGGAGACCCAGTACTTC. Translating gives CASSGLAGGRGETQYF.

The rearrangement uses TRBV15 and TRBJ2-7, with D possibly TRBD1 on 6 matching bases. The CDR3 covers 16 residues. V shed 1 base and J shed 0 bases, with 13 bases lying between them. Germline CDR1 and CDR2: LNHNV and YYDKDF (reference sequence). CDR3 DNA: TGTGCCACCAGCAGAGGACGGGCGGACAGCTCCTACGAGCAGTACTTC. It specifies CATSRGRADSSYEQYF.

The chain couples TRBV10-3 to TRBJ2-7, with D possibly being TRBD1 (6 bases). With 6 bases removed from V and 2 bases from J, the gap between germline ends came to 8 bases. CDR1 and CDR2 (germline): ENHRY, SYGVKD. The CDR3 is made up of 12 amino acids. CDR3 residues: CAIRDRTYEQYF. DNA for the CDR3: TGTGCCATCAGGGACAGAACCTACGAGCAGTACTTC.

CDR3 loop: CASGLAGGGNSPLHF. The CDR3, as DNA: TGTGCCAGCGGGCTGGCCGGCGGGGGGAATTCACCCCTCCACTTT. The gene calls are TRBV6-5 and TRBJ1-6; maybe TRBD1 (5 bases). CDR3 length: 15 residues. Germline V gene sequence: CDR1 MNHEY, CDR2 SVGAGI. Trimming stripped 8 bases from V and 7 bases from J, with 18 bases between.

The chain is built from TRBV7-2 and TRBJ1-5; 7 bases are a match to TRBD1. V shed 1 base and J 6 bases; nucleotides not matched to a gene: 9. The CDR3 extends over 16 amino acids. Germline V CDR1 and CDR2: SGHTA, FQGNSA. As DNA, the CDR3 is TGTGCCAGCAGCTTAGGACGGCAGGGGGTTCGTCAGCCCCAGCATTTT. Translating it yields CASSLGRQGVRQPQHF.

In its sample, this clone was seen once. The rearrangement uses TRBV3-1 (or the pseudogene TRBV3-2) and TRBJ2-4; D remains ambiguous. The CDR3 is 13 residues long. Germline V lookup: CDR1 LGHDT, CDR2 YNNKEL (reference sequence). Trimming removed 4 bases from V and 9 bases from J, with 13 bases in between. The CDR3 coding sequence is TGTGCCAGCAGCCCCTATGGGGTGGGCATTCAGTACTTC. Amino acid sequence: CASSPYGVGIQYF.

The gene calls are TRBV21-1 and TRBJ2-5; the D call TRBD1 from the table was never checked on the DNA. TRBV21-1 is reported as a pseudogene. The CDR3 loop spans 19 amino acids. In nucleotides, the CDR3 is TGTGCCAGCAGCAATCGGTGCCCGACGAACTACAGGGACGGGGAGACCCAGTACTTC. This codes for CASSNRCPTNYRDGETQYF.

The chain joins TRBV7-8 to TRBJ1-6, with D tentatively TRBD1 (6 bases). The CDR3 contains 14 residues. CDR1 SGHVS and CDR2 FQNEAQ come from the germline V gene. With 5 bases removed from V and 3 bases from J, the gap between germline ends came to 8 bases. The CDR3 region has the DNA TGTGCCAGCAGCCGACAGGACTATAATTCACCCCTCCACTTT. The encoded protein is CASSRQDYNSPLHF.

V usage is TRBV19 and J usage is TRBJ1-5; TRBD1 might be the D (5 bases). There are 14 residues in the CDR3. V lost 3 bases and J lost 6, with 12 bases in between. Germline CDR1 and CDR2: LNHDA and SQIVND (reference sequence). The CDR3 nucleotides read TGTGCCAGTAGTATCGGCAGGGCCCCTCAGCCCCAGCATTTT. As protein: CASSIGRAPQPQHF.

The chain joins TRBV4-3 to TRBJ2-5; no reliable D call. Germline CDR1 LGHNA, CDR2 YSLEER. V was cut by 2 bases and J by 4 bases, with 11 bases left in between. The CDR3 contains 14 residues. The CDR3 DNA reads as TGCGCCAGCAGCCAACATTGGATAGGAGAGACCCAGTACTTC. This encodes CASSQHWIGETQYF.

The rearrangement joins TRBV5-8 to TRBJ2-1; D gene uncertain. This CDR3 has 14 amino acids. CDR1 is SGHTS and CDR2 is YDEGEE in the germline V gene. Trimming removed 6 bases from V and 4 bases from J, with 14 bases in between. This chain's CDR3 is CASTDSRRYNEQFF. The CDR3 DNA reads as TGTGCCAGCACCGACTCCCGAAGATACAATGAGCAGTTCTTC.

This clone is a singleton in its sample. The rearrangement joins TRBV12-3 or TRBV12-4 to TRBJ1-1; D uncertain. This CDR3 has 12 amino acids. V shed 6 bases and J shed 5 bases, with 10 bases lying between them. The CDR3 loop reads CASREVGTEAFF. The CDR3, as DNA: TGTGCCAGCAGGGAGGTCGGAACTGAAGCTTTCTTT.

The V gene is TRBV6-1, the J gene TRBJ2-2, with D tentatively TRBD1 (6 bases). The V and J ends lost 1 base and 3 bases respectively, with 9 bases between them. Germline values: CDR1 MNHNS, CDR2 SASEGT. CDR3 length equals 15 residues. The CDR3 DNA reads as TGTGCCAGCAGTGAAGACAGGGAATACACCGGGGAGCTGTTTTTT. Amino acid sequence: CASSEDREYTGELFF.

This rearrangement joins TRBV27 to TRBJ1-4, with 7 nucleotides matching TRBD1. Losses at the gene ends were 4 bases for V and 0 bases for J; bases not matched to a gene: 2. CDR3 size: 15 residues. Per the germline V gene, CDR1 is MNHEY and CDR2 is SMNVEV (reference sequence). For the CDR3, the DNA is TGTGCCAGCAGTTCACAGGGGACAACTAATGAAAAACTGTTTTTT. It yields the protein CASSSQGTTNEKLFF.

This chain uses TRBV6-2 or TRBV6-3 with TRBJ2-7; no clear D gene. V was shortened by 0 bases and J by 7 bases, with 25 bases between the two germline ends. Germline-derived CDR1 and CDR2 are MNHEY and SVGEGT. CDR3 length: 18 amino acids. CDR3 nucleotide sequence: TGTGCCAGCAGTTACTCGCTCGTATCCGGAACTACTCCGTGGGAGCAGTACTTC. Its translation is CASSYSLVSGTTPWEQYF.

This sequence joins TRBV7-2 and TRBJ1-2; D remains ambiguous. The CDR3 has 13 amino acids. V lost 3 bases and J 4 bases, leaving 9 bases between the germline ends. The germline V gene has CDR1 SGHTA and CDR2 FQGNSA. The CDR3 region has the DNA TGTGCCAGCAGCTTCTCGGGGATCTATGGCTACACCTTC. It encodes CASSFSGIYGYTF.

This clone was found once. The rearrangement joins TRBV9 to TRBJ1-5; TRBD1 is a possible D gene (5 bases). CDR3 length equals 15 residues. V was cut by 3 bases and J by 3 bases, with 13 bases left in between. Germline CDR1 SGDLS, CDR2 YYNGEE. CDR3 DNA sequence: TGTGCCAGCAGCGCCCTTGGGGCAGCCAATCAGCCCCAGCATTTT. Protein: CASSALGAANQPQHF.

CDR3 in amino acids: CASSQGDGELFF. Here the CDR3 DNA reads TGTGCCAGCAGCCAAGGAGACGGGGAGCTGTTTTTT. This chain uses TRBV7-9 with TRBJ2-2; no clear D. CDR3 length: 12 amino acids. CDR1 and CDR2 (germline): SEHNR, FQNEAQ (reference sequence). The germline V and J ends were trimmed by 5 bases and 7 bases, with 8 bases remaining between them.

This chain uses TRBV6-5 with TRBJ2-7, with 10 bases matching TRBD1. The CDR3 covers 13 residues. Trimming took 8 bases from V and 3 from J; bases not matched to a gene: 4. Germline-derived CDR1 and CDR2 are MNHEY and SVGAGI. The CDR3 here is CASSGQGLYEQYF. CDR3 bases: TGTGCCAGCTCGGGACAGGGGCTCTACGAGCAGTACTTC.

This chain joins TRBV19 and TRBJ2-5; 9 bases are a match to TRBD1. Germline V CDR1 and CDR2: LNHDA, SQIVND (reference sequence). Trimming removed 8 bases from V and 5 bases from J; junction bases left unmatched: 9. CDR3 length equals 14 residues. The DNA for the CDR3 is TGTGCCAGTTCTCCGGGACAGGGATATGAGACCCAGTACTTC. Residues: CASSPGQGYETQYF.

The rearrangement joins TRBV2 to TRBJ2-2; possible D gene TRBD1, 6 bases. V lost 6 bases and J 6 bases, leaving 17 bases between the germline ends. The CDR3 is 15 residues long. From germline, CDR1 is SNHLY and CDR2 FYNNEI. CDR3 in amino acids: CASRVHRAKAGELFF. CDR3 in DNA: TGTGCCAGCAGGGTGCACAGGGCAAAGGCCGGGGAGCTGTTTTTT.

The rearrangement joins TRBV5-1 to TRBJ1-1; no reliable D call. V lost 1 base and J 4 bases, leaving 11 bases between the germline ends. The CDR3 is 14 amino acids. Looked up from germline, CDR1 is SGHRS and CDR2 is YFSETQ. The CDR3 DNA sequence: TGCGCCAGCAGCTTGAGCGGGTTCGGCACTGAAGCTTTCTTT. It yields the protein CASSLSGFGTEAFF.

The table lists this clone with a count of one. The chain joins TRBV30 to TRBJ2-2, with D unresolved. CDR3 length equals 11 residues. Germline loops: CDR1 GTSNPN, CDR2 SVGIG (reference sequence). V was clipped by 3 bases and J by 9 bases, with 8 bases between them. The CDR3 spells CAWSSERELFF. In DNA, the CDR3 is TGTGCCTGGAGCTCGGAGAGGGAGCTGTTTTTT.

The chain recombines TRBV7-2 with TRBJ2-1, with 11 bases that match TRBD2. In germline, CDR1 is SGHTA, CDR2 FQGNSA. V lost 3 bases to trimming and J lost 6 bases; unmatched junction nucleotides: 10. The length of the CDR3 is 17 residues. In DNA form, the CDR3 reads TGTGCCAGCAGCTTGCGGCCCCCTAGCGGGGGGCCCAATGAGCAGTTCTTC. It translates to CASSLRPPSGGPNEQFF.

This sequence joins TRBV19 and TRBJ2-2, with a weak D call TRBD1 (6 bases). Germline V gene data show CDR1 as LNHDA and CDR2 as SQIVND (reference sequence). Deletions cut 4 bases from V and 2 bases from J, with 17 bases between. The CDR3 length is 17 residues. CDR3 residues: CASSTPSGTKNTGELFF. The CDR3 DNA is TGTGCCAGTAGTACGCCCTCAGGGACAAAAAACACCGGGGAGCTGTTTTTT.

The chain links TRBV7-3 to TRBJ1-1; D call uncertain. The CDR3 spans 16 residues. V dropped 4 bases and J dropped 1 base, with 16 bases sitting between them. Germline V lookup: CDR1 SGHTA, CDR2 FQGTGA. CDR3: CASSSVGSSRNTEAFF. In DNA, the CDR3 is TGTGCCAGCAGCTCTGTAGGTTCGAGCCGGAACACTGAAGCTTTCTTT. Full variable domain (outside the CDR3, taken from reference TRBV7-3 and TRBJ1-1): GAGVSQTPSNKVTEKGKYVELRCDPISGHTALYWYRQSLGQGPEFLIYFQGTGAADDSGLPNDRFFAVRPEGSVSTLKIQRTERGDSAVYLCASSSVGSSRNTEAFFGQGTRLTVV.

The chain links TRBV6-2 or TRBV6-3 to TRBJ2-2; 9 nucleotides line up with TRBD1. With V trimmed by 5 bases and J by 3 bases, 4 bases remained unmatched. Germline CDR1 is MNHEY and CDR2 is SVGEGT. This CDR3 spans 15 amino acids. The CDR3 region has the DNA TGTGCCAGCAGTGGACAGGGGAGGGACACCGGGGAGCTGTTTTTT. Amino acid sequence: CASSGQGRDTGELFF.

The chain has TRBV9 and TRBJ2-1; 9 bases map to TRBD2. Per the germline V gene, CDR1 is SGDLS and CDR2 is YYNGEE. This CDR3 comprises 17 residues. Losses at the gene ends were 4 bases for V and 4 bases for J; bases not matched to a gene: 12. For the CDR3, the DNA is TGTGCCAGCAGCATGCCTCGCGGGGGGGCCCATTACAATGAGCAGTTCTTC. Translating it yields CASSMPRGGAHYNEQFF.

The genes are TRBV9 and TRBJ2-3, with D perhaps matching TRBD2 (7 bases). The CDR3 is made up of 17 amino acids. Trimming took 0 bases from V and 0 from J, leaving 14 bases between them. Germline values: CDR1 SGDLS, CDR2 YYNGEE. The CDR3 sequence is CASSVGRGARSTDTQYF. In nucleotides, the CDR3 is TGTGCCAGCAGCGTAGGACGGGGGGCGCGGAGCACAGATACGCAGTATTTT.